These 16 T cell receptor beta chains came from one sample sequenced in a study of T cell changes during pregnancy in multiple sclerosis. Produced via immunoSEQ multiplex PCR; TCRdb's table is partial and in-frame only. The data show 55,000 to 75,000 clones, around nine tenths seen once. The source was peripheral blood, collected in the third trimester of pregnancy. The receptors come from a female donor in good health, enrolled as a control in a pregnancy study.

With regard to this clone: Since the CDR3 does not end with the conserved phenylalanine or tryptophan, this likely comes from a read error. The rearrangement uses TRBV6-5 and TRBJ1-6; 8 nucleotides match TRBD1. V dropped 2 bases and J dropped 9; count of bases not matched to a gene: 9. Germline V CDR1 and CDR2: MNHEY, SVGAGI. CDR3 length: 16 amino acids. CDR3 coding DNA: TGTGCCAGCAGTTACAACAAACAGGGGGGTACTTCACCCCTCCACCTT. Residues: CASSYNKQGGTSPLHL.

This chain connects TRBV6-5 to TRBJ2-7; 8 positions agree with TRBD1. V trimming: 6 bases; J trimming: 2 bases; junction bases outside the gene matches: 9. The CDR3 has 15 amino acids. Per germline, CDR1 MNHEY and CDR2 SVGAGI. Here the CDR3 reads CASSADRGVTYEQYF. CDR3 in DNA: TGTGCCAGCAGCGCCGACAGGGGAGTTACCTACGAGCAGTACTTC.

The chain couples TRBV27 to TRBJ2-3; the D gene is possibly TRBD1 (5 bases). Trimming took off 3 bases at V and 0 bases at J, with 16 bases between the two ends. Looked up from germline, CDR1 is MNHEY and CDR2 is SMNVEV (reference sequence). The CDR3 consists of 17 residues. The CDR3 protein is CASSLVPRTRSTDTQYF. In DNA, the CDR3 is TGTGCCAGCAGTTTGGTCCCCCGGACACGCAGCACAGATACGCAGTATTTT.

V gene TRBV7-6 combines with J gene TRBJ1-4; 11 bases fit TRBD1. V gave up 2 bases and J gave up 7 bases; unmatched junction bases: 3. The CDR3 length is 15 residues. CDR1 and CDR2 (germline): SGHVS, FNYEAQ. This CDR3 is CASSLTGTGGEKLFF. Here the CDR3 DNA reads TGTGCCAGCAGCTTAACCGGGACAGGGGGTGAAAAACTGTTTTTT.

This sequence joins TRBV10-3 and TRBJ1-4; TRBD1 is a possible D gene (6 bases). The germline gives CDR1 ENHRY, CDR2 SYGVKD. V was trimmed by 0 bases and J by 14 bases, leaving 13 bases between them. The CDR3 extends over 13 amino acids. CDR3 sequence reads: CAISESEGGCLFF. In nucleotides, the CDR3 is TGTGCCATCAGTGAGTCTGAGGGGGGGTGCCTGTTTTTT.

CDR3 sequence: CASSIEAGNQPQHF. The CDR3 coding sequence is TGTGCCAGTAGTATAGAGGCCGGGAATCAGCCCCAGCATTTT. This sequence joins TRBV19 and TRBJ1-5, with D hard to call. Deletions cut 0 bases from V and 4 bases from J, with 7 bases between. This CDR3 spans 14 amino acids. In germline, CDR1 is LNHDA, CDR2 SQIVND (reference sequence).

The CDR3, as DNA: TGCGCCAGCAGCCAAGTTGTCGAGGGCGGGGGGAAAAATGAGCAGTTCTTC. Amino acid sequence: CASSQVVEGGGKNEQFF. The chain uses TRBV4-1 and TRBJ2-1, with 8 positions matching TRBD2. Germline CDR1 and CDR2: MGHRA and YSYEKL. J was trimmed by 7 bases and V by 1 base; bases with no gene match: 12. This CDR3 is 17 amino acids long.

The chain joins TRBV28 to TRBJ1-4, with D possibly matching TRBD1 (5 bases). Germline values: CDR1 MDHEN, CDR2 SYDVKM. The CDR3 contains 14 residues. The ends were cut back, 3 bases at V and 4 bases at J, with 9 bases in the middle. The chain's CDR3 is CASSLEGINEKLFF. The CDR3 coding sequence is TGTGCCAGCAGTTTGGAGGGGATTAATGAAAAACTGTTTTTT.

The chain couples TRBV29-1 to TRBJ1-4; the D gene is possibly TRBD1 (5 bases). Germline V gene data show CDR1 as SQVTM and CDR2 as ANQGSEA. Trimming took 6 bases from V and 4 from J, leaving 12 bases between them. The CDR3 spans 13 residues. The CDR3, as DNA: TGCAGCGTCCAGGGCCTAGATAATGAAAAACTGTTTTTT. Protein sequence: CSVQGLDNEKLFF.

The chain recombines TRBV9 with TRBJ2-2; 12 nucleotides agree with TRBD2. After removal of 0 bases from V and 0 bases from J, the junction contained 9 bases not matched to a gene. Germline V gives CDR1 SGDLS, CDR2 YYNGEE. The CDR3 sequence is 20 residues long. CDR3 amino acids: CASSVGLAGGAGANTGELFF. In DNA, the CDR3 is TGTGCCAGCAGCGTAGGGCTAGCGGGGGGGGCAGGCGCGAACACCGGGGAGCTGTTTTTT.

The chain joins TRBV6-5 to TRBJ1-5, with D hard to call. V lost 6 bases and J 7 bases, leaving 13 bases between the germline ends. This CDR3 region has 13 residues. From germline, CDR1 is MNHEY and CDR2 SVGAGI. The DNA of the CDR3 is TGTGCCAGCAGCCCGGCGGAACGACAGCCCCAGCATTTT. It yields the protein CASSPAERQPQHF.

This chain joins TRBV4-2 and TRBJ1-1, with 9 bases matching TRBD1. Trimming took 0 bases from V and 11 from J; bases not matched to a gene: 10. The germline CDR1 and CDR2 sequences are LGHNA and YNFKEQ. This CDR3 is built from 15 residues. Here the CDR3 DNA reads TGTGCCAGCAGCCAAGACCCGGGACAGGGAGTGAAGGCTTTCTTT. It is translated as CASSQDPGQGVKAFF.

The rearrangement joins TRBV13 to TRBJ2-7; 7 bases are a match to TRBD1. CDR3 length: 14 amino acids. CDR1 and CDR2 from the germline V gene are PRHDT and FYEKMQ (reference sequence). V trimming: 3 bases; J trimming: 2 bases; junction bases outside the gene matches: 4. In nucleotides, the CDR3 is TGTGCCAGCAGCTTGGAGCAGGGGGCCTACGAGCAGTACTTC. Its protein product is CASSLEQGAYEQYF.

In this sample, this clone turned up once. The chain links TRBV27 to TRBJ1-6; the D is unclear. V was pared by 6 bases and J by 9 bases, with 15 bases between. The CDR3 runs to 14 residues. Germline lookup yields CDR1 MNHEY and CDR2 SMNVEV (reference sequence). CDR3 region: CASSPRNSGSPLHF. DNA of the CDR3: TGTGCCAGCAGCCCCCGGAATTCGGGTTCACCCCTCCACTTT.

This chain uses TRBV7-6 with TRBJ2-5; D is ambiguous. The CDR3 covers 11 residues. V gave up 4 bases and J gave up 5 bases, with 5 bases separating them. CDR1 is SGHVS and CDR2 is FNYEAQ in the germline V gene. The CDR3 nucleotides are TGTGCCAGCAGCTCGCGCGAGACCCAGTACTTC. Residues: CASSSRETQYF.

The chain employs TRBV7-8 and TRBJ2-7; D perhaps matches TRBD1 (6 bases). Trimming left V 6 bases short and J 5 bases short, with 20 bases between. The CDR3 runs 15 residues. CDR1 is SGHVS, CDR2 FQNEAQ, per germline. The DNA of the CDR3 is TGTGCCAGCAGGCGTGGGGGCGCCGATCCCCACGAGCAGTACTTC. Translation: CASRRGGADPHEQYF. The whole variable domain, remainder taken from reference TRBV7-8 and TRBJ2-7, is GAGVSQSPRYKVAKRGQDVALRCDPISGHVSLFWYQQALGQGPEFLTYFQNEAQLDKSGLPSDRFFAERPEGSVSTLKIQRTQQEDSAVYLCASRRGGADPHEQYFGPGTRLTVT.